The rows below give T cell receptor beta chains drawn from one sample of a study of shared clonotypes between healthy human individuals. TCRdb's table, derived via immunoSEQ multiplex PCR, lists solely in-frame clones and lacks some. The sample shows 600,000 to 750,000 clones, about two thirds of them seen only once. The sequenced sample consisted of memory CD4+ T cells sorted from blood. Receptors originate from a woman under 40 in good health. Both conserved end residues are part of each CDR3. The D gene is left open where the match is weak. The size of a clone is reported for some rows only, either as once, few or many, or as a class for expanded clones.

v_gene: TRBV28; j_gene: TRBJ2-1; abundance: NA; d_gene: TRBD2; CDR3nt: TGTGCCAGCAGCCGGACTAGCGGGAGGGGTGAGCAGTTCTTC; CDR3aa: CASSRTSGRGEQFF
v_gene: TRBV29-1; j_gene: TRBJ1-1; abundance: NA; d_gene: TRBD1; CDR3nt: TGCAGCGTCCTCACCGGGACAGGGAGTATCATGAACACTGAAGCTTTCTTT; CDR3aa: CSVLTGTGSIMNTEAFF
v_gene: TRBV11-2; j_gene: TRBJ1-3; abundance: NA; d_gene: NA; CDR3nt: TGTGCCAGCAGCTTAGCGGAGGGAAACACCATATATTTT; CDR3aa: CASSLAEGNTIYF
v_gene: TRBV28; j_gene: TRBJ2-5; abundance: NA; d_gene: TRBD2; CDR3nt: TGTGCCAGCTTCTCTAGCGGCCAAGAGACCCAGTACTTC; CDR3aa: CASFSSGQETQYF
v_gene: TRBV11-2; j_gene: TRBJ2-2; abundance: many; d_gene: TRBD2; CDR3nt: TGTGCCAGCATCCTTAGGGACGGACTAGCGAACACCGGGGAGCTGTTTTTT; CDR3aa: CASILRDGLANTGELFF
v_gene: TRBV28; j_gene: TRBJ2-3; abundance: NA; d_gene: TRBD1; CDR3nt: TGTGCCAGCAGTCCCACAGGGGGTGATACGCAGTATTTT; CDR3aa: CASSPTGGDTQYF
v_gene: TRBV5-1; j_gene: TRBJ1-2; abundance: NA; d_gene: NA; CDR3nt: TGCGCCAGCAGCCTTCTCCAACTAGGAGGCTATGGCTACACCTTC; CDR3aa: CASSLLQLGGYGYTF
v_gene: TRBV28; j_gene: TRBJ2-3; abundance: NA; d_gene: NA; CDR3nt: TGTGCCAGCAGTCCCCGAGGTGGGGATACGCAGTATTTT; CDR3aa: CASSPRGGDTQYF
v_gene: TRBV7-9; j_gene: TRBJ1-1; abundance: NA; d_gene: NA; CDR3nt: TGTGCCAGCAGCCCAATCAGGGGAGTGAACACTGAAGCTTTCTTT; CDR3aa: CASSPIRGVNTEAFF
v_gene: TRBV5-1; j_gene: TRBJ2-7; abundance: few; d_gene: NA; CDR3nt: TGCGCCAGCAGCTTGGGAGCCTACGAGCAGTACTTC; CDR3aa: CASSLGAYEQYF
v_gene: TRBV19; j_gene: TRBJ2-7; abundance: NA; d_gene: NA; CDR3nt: TGTGCCAGTAGTTTCCGCCCTGAGATTATCTACGAGCAGTACTTC; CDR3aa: CASSFRPEIIYEQYF
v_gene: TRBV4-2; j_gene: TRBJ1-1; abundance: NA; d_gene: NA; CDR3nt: TGTGCCAGCAGCCTCCAAGGGGGGGGGCTAAACACTGAAGCTTTCTTT; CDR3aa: CASSLQGGGLNTEAFF
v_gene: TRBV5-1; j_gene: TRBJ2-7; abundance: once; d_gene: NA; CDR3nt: TGCGCCAGCAGCGCCACGGCTTACGAGCAGTACTTC; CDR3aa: CASSATAYEQYF
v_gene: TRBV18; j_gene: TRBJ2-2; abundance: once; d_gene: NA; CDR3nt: TGTGCCAGCTCACAGGGCCGCGTCACCGGGGAGCTGTTTTTT; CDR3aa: CASSQGRVTGELFF
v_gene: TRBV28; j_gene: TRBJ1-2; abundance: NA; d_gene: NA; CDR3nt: TGTGCCAGCACCATAGGAACCCACCGCTATGGCTACACCTTC; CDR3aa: CASTIGTHRYGYTF
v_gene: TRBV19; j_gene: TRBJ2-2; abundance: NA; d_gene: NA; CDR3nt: TGTGCCAGTAGTATGCATAGCGATAACACCGGGGAGCTGTTTTTT; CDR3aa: CASSMHSDNTGELFF